Presented here are 8 T cell receptor beta chains from one specimen sequenced in a study of T cell changes during pregnancy in multiple sclerosis. The protocol was immunoSEQ multiplex PCR, while the TCRdb copy is restricted to in-frame clones and leaves out a portion. The table has under 55,000 clones, about 93% seen once. This material consisted of CD4+ T cells from peripheral blood mononuclear cells, taken after pregnancy. All receptors derive from a female donor in good health, enrolled as a control in a pregnancy study.

In this sample, this clone turned up once. The chain has TRBV29-1 and TRBJ2-5; 7 bases match TRBD2. This CDR3 has 11 residues. The trim removed 8 bases at V and 5 bases at J, leaving 5 bases unmatched. CDR1 is SQVTM and CDR2 is ANQGSEA in the germline V gene. CDR3 DNA sequence: TGCAGCTCGCGGCGGGGGGAGACCCAGTACTTC. Protein: CSSRRGETQYF.

CDR3 bases: TGCGCCAGCAGCTTGGCCACAGGGCCGGTAGAGACCCAGTACTTC. Protein product: CASSLATGPVETQYF. The chain uses TRBV5-1 and TRBJ2-5, with D possibly TRBD1 on 6 matching bases. The CDR3 totals 15 residues. V was shortened by 0 bases and J by 4 bases, with 13 bases between the two germline ends. Germline-derived CDR1 and CDR2 are SGHRS and YFSETQ.

The gene calls are TRBV19 and TRBJ2-1; 14 bases match TRBD2. Germline CDR1 reads LNHDA; CDR2 reads SQIVND (reference sequence). This CDR3 region has 16 residues. V lost 10 bases to trimming and J lost 9 bases; unmatched junction nucleotides: 14. The CDR3 bases are TGTGCCACCTCAGCCGACGGGACTAGCGGGAGAGGTGAGCAGTTCTTC. Translated: CATSADGTSGRGEQFF.

This rearrangement joins TRBV6-5 to TRBJ2-4, with D tentatively TRBD1 (7 bases). The CDR3 is 15 residues long. The germline gives CDR1 MNHEY, CDR2 SVGAGI. Trimming removed 0 bases from V and 8 bases from J, with 14 bases in between. CDR3 amino acids: CASSYSNGRGDIQYF. CDR3 sequence (DNA): TGTGCCAGCAGTTACTCGAATGGCAGGGGGGACATTCAGTACTTC.

The CDR3 DNA sequence: TGTGCCAGCAGTTACTTGGGAGGGGGTCAGCCCCAGCATTTT. Translation: CASSYLGGGQPQHF. V and J are TRBV6-6 and TRBJ1-5, with D tentatively TRBD1 (6 bases). The CDR3 is made up of 14 amino acids. V gave up 1 base and J gave up 6 bases, with 10 bases separating them. From germline, CDR1 is MNHNY and CDR2 SVGAGI (reference sequence).

The chain links TRBV6-1 to TRBJ2-3, with a tentative D call TRBD2 (6 bases). The CDR3 loop spans 12 amino acids. CDR1 is MNHNS and CDR2 is SASEGT in the germline V gene. Trimming stripped 4 bases from V and 10 bases from J, with 12 bases between. CDR3 loop: CASSAVGGAQYF. As DNA, the CDR3 is TGTGCCAGCAGTGCCGTCGGCGGGGCGCAGTATTTT.

The chain combines TRBV7-2 with TRBJ2-1; 9 bases fit TRBD2. J was trimmed by 2 bases and V by 6 bases; bases with no gene match: 5. The V gene's germline CDR1 is SGHTA and CDR2 FQGNSA. This CDR3 spans 15 amino acids. The DNA for the CDR3 is TGTGCCAGCAGTTATTTAGCGGGAGCCTACAATGAGCAGTTCTTC. Amino acids: CASSYLAGAYNEQFF.

A single count supports this clone. The chain is built from TRBV15 and TRBJ1-1; TRBD1 aligns across 7 bases. CDR3 size: 16 residues. Germline V gene data show CDR1 as LNHNV and CDR2 as YYDKDF (reference sequence). V lost 1 base to trimming and J lost 1 base; unmatched junction nucleotides: 6. CDR3 sequence reads: CATSRGTGTENTEAFF. CDR3 sequence (DNA): TGTGCCACCAGCAGAGGGACCGGGACAGAGAACACTGAAGCTTTCTTT.